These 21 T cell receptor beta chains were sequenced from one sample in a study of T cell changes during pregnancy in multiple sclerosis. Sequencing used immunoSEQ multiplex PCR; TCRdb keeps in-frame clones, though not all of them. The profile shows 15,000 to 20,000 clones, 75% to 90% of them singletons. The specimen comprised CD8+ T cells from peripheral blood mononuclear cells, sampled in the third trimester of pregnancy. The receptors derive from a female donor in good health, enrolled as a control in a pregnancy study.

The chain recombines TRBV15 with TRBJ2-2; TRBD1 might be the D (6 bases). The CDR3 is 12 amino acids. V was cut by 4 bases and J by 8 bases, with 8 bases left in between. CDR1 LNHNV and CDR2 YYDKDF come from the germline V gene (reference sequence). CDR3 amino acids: CATSNRAGELFF. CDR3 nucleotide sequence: TGTGCCACCAGCAACAGGGCTGGGGAGCTGTTTTTT.

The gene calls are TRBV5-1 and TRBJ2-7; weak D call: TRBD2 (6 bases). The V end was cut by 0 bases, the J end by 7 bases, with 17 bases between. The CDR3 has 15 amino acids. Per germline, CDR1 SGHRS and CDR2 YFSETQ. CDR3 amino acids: CASSLGWRDSEEQYF. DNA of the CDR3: TGCGCCAGCAGCTTGGGCTGGCGGGATTCGGAAGAGCAGTACTTC.

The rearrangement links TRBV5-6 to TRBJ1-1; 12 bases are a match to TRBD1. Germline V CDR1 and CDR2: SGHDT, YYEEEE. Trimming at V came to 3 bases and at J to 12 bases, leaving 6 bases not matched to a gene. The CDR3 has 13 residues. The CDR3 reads CASSWGTGGKSFF. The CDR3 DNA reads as TGTGCCAGCAGCTGGGGGACAGGGGGCAAATCTTTCTTT.

CDR3 coding DNA: TGTGCCAGCAGTGAAGTCAGGGGAATGGGCACAGATACGCAGTATTTT. Protein product: CASSEVRGMGTDTQYF. The chain recombines TRBV6-1 with TRBJ2-3; perhaps TRBD1 as D (6 bases). Germline-derived CDR1 and CDR2 are MNHNS and SASEGT. There are 16 residues in the CDR3. V lost 1 base to trimming and J lost 1 base, with 12 bases between them.

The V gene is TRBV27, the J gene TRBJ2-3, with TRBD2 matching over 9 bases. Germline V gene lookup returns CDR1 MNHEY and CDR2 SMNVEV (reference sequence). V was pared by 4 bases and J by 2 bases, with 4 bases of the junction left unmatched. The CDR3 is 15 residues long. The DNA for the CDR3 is TGTGCCAGCAGTTCAGCGGGGGGCCTCACAGATACGCAGTATTTT. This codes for CASSSAGGLTDTQYF.

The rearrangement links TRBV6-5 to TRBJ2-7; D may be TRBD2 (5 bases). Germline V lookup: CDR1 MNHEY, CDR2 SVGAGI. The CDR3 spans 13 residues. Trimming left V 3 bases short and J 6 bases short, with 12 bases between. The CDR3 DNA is TGTGCCAGCAGTTATGGGGAGACCCGCGAGCAGTACTTC. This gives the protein CASSYGETREQYF.

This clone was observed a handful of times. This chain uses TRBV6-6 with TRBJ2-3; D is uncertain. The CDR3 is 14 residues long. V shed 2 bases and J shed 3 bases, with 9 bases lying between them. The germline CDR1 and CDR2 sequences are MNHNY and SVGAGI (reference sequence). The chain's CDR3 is CASSYVMETDTQYF. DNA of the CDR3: TGTGCCAGCAGTTACGTTATGGAGACAGATACGCAGTATTTT.

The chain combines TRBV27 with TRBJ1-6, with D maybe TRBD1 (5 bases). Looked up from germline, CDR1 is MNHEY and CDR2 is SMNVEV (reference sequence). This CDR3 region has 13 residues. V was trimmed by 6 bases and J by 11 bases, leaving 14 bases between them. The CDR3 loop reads CASSLAPGAPLHF. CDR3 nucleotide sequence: TGTGCCAGCAGCCTAGCCCCGGGGGCACCCCTCCACTTT.

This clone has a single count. The DNA of the CDR3 is TGTGCCAGTAGTATTGACAGGGGAGAGCAGTACTTC. This gives the protein CASSIDRGEQYF. This chain links TRBV19 with TRBJ2-7, with TRBD1 identical over 8 bases. The V gene end was trimmed by 3 bases and the J gene end by 7 bases; junction bases not matched to a gene: 2. This CDR3 has 12 amino acids. CDR1 LNHDA and CDR2 SQIVND come from the germline V gene (reference sequence).

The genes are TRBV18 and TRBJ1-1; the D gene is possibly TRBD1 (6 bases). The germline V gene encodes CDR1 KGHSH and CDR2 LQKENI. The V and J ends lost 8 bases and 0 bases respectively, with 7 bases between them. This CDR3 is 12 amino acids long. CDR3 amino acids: CASAGVNTEAFF. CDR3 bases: TGTGCCAGCGCAGGGGTGAACACTGAAGCTTTCTTT. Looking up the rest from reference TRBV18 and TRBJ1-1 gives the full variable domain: NAGVMQNPRHLVRRRGQEARLRCSPMKGHSHVYWYRQLPEEGLKFMVYLQKENIIDESGMPKERFSAEFPKEGPSILRIQQVVRGDSAAYFCASAGVNTEAFFGQGTRLTVV.

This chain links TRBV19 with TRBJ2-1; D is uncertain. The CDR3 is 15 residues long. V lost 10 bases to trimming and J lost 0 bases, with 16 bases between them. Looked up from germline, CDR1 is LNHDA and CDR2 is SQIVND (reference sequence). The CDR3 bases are TGTGCCACCTTGCAAGCCTATAGCTCCTACAATGAGCAGTTCTTC. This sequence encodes CATLQAYSSYNEQFF.

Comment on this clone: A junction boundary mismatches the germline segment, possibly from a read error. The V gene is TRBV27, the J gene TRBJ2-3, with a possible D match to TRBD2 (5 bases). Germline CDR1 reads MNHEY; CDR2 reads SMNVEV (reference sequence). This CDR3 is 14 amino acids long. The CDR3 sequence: CASRLHLPGDTQYF. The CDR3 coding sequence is TGTGCCAGCCGTTTGCACCTCCCGGGGGATACGCAGTATTTT.

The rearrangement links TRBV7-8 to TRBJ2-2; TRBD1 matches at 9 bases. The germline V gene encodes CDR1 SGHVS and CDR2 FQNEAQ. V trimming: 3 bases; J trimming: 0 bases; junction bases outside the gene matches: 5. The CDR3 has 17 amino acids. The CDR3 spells CASSFFRDRANTGELFF. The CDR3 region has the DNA TGTGCCAGCAGCTTCTTCCGGGACAGGGCGAACACCGGGGAGCTGTTTTTT.

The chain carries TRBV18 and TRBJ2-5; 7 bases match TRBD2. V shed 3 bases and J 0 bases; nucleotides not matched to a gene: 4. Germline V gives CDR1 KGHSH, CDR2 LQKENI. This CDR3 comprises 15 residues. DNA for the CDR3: TGTGCCAGCTCACCTATCAGCGGGGACCAAGAGACCCAGTACTTC. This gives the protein CASSPISGDQETQYF. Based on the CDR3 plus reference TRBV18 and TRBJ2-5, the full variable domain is NAGVMQNPRHLVRRRGQEARLRCSPMKGHSHVYWYRQLPEEGLKFMVYLQKENIIDESGMPKERFSAEFPKEGPSILRIQQVVRGDSAAYFCASSPISGDQETQYFGPGTRLLVL.

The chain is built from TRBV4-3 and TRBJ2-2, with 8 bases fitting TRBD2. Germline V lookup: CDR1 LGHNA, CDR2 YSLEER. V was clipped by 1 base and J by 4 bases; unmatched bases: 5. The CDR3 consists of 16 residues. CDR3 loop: CASSQGSGEGTGELFF. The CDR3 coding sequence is TGCGCCAGCAGCCAAGGTAGCGGGGAGGGCACCGGGGAGCTGTTTTTT.

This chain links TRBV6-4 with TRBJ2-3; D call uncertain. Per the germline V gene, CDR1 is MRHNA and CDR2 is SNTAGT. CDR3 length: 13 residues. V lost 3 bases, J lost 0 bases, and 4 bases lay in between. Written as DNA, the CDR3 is TGTGCCAGCAGTGAATATAGCACAGATACGCAGTATTTT. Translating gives CASSEYSTDTQYF.

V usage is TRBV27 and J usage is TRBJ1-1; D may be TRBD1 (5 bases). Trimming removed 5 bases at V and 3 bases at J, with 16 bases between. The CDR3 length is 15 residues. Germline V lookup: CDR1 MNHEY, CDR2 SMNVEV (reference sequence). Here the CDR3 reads CASSPPPQAHTEAFF. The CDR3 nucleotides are TGTGCCAGCAGTCCCCCCCCACAGGCTCACACTGAAGCTTTCTTT.

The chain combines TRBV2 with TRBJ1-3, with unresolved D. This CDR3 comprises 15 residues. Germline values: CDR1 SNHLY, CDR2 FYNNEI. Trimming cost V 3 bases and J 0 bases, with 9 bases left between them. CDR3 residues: CASSDTTSSGNTIYF. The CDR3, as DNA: TGTGCCAGCAGTGATACTACCAGCTCTGGAAACACCATATATTTT.

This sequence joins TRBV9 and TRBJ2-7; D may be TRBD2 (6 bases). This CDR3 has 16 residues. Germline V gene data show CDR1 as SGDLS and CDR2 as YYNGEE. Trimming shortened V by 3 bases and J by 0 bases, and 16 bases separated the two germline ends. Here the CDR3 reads CASSGGDGGSSYEQYF. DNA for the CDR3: TGTGCCAGCAGCGGAGGGGATGGGGGGAGCTCCTACGAGCAGTACTTC.

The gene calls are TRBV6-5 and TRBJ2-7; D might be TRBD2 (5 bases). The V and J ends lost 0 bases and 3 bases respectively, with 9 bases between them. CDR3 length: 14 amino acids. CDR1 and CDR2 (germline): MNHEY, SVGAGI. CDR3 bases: TGTGCCAGCAGTTACTCCCGGGGTATCTACGAGCAGTACTTC. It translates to CASSYSRGIYEQYF.

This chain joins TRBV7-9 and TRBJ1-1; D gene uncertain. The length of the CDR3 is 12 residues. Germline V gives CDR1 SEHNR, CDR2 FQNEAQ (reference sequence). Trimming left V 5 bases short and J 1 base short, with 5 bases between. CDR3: CASSTRNTEAFF. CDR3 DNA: TGTGCCAGCAGCACGAGGAACACTGAAGCTTTCTTT.